This T cell receptor beta chain originates from a study of blood T cells in healthy people across ages. General observations from the study: A strong correlation was found between TCR beta diversity and the percentage of naive T cells.

The CDR3 spans 18 residues. J was trimmed by 0 bases and V by 8 bases; bases with no gene match: 15. Germline loops: CDR1 MNHEY, CDR2 SMNVEV (reference sequence). This clonotype was recorded a few times. No antigen is known for it. The authors ran a second PCR of roughly 6 to 12 cycles using a sample-barcoded 5' primer and a J-beta primer mix. Each CDR3 protein gets one entry after TCRdb re-called the 5' RACE reads with MiXCR. Here the sample spans more than 1,000,000 distinct CDR3 sequences, approximately 25% being singletons. The sample also formed part of further work on T cells of mothers and their children.

V gene TRBV27 combines with J gene TRBJ2-4; the match to TRBD1 covers 8 bases. This clonotype was sampled from a girl aged 2-10 years in good health. The specimen sequenced was blood. For the CDR3, the DNA is TGTGCCAGCCGTAAGACAGGGGCCGCTTTTTTAGCCAAAAACATTCAGTACTTC. This translates into CASRKTGAAFLAKNIQYF.